The 17 T cell receptor beta chains reported below all come from one sample, sequenced in a study of T cells in Graves' hyperthyroidism and ophthalmopathy. The TCR beta CDR3 regions underwent amplification using RNA transcripts as the source. A first-round RT-PCR of the TCR CDR3 used the HTBI primer set. Via MiXCR, TCRdb re-called the multiplex PCR reads, giving one row per CDR3 protein. The sample consists of 500,000 to 600,000 distinct CDR3 sequences, about 45% of them appearing once. What was sequenced was peripheral blood or thyroid tissue (not recorded which). The receptors here all came from an adult woman with Graves' disease, either hyperthyroidism or ophthalmopathy (not recorded which).

The sample holds many counts of this clonotype. This rearrangement joins TRBV5-1 to TRBJ2-7, with D perhaps matching TRBD2 (6 bases). Germline assignment: CDR1 SGHRS and CDR2 YFSETQ. V was pared by 4 bases and J by 6 bases, with 17 bases between. CDR3 length: 14 residues. The CDR3 coding sequence is TGCGCCAGCAGCCACGGTGAGCAGCGGGTCGAGCAGTACTTC. The encoded protein is CASSHGEQRVEQYF.

This clonotype showed up many times. V gene TRBV7-2 combines with J gene TRBJ2-5, with D perhaps matching TRBD2 (5 bases). The germline V gene encodes CDR1 SGHTA and CDR2 FQGNSA. This CDR3 contains 13 residues. Deletions cut 4 bases from V and 5 bases from J, with 11 bases between. CDR3 DNA: TGTGCCAGCAGCTCGGACTTTTGGGAGACCCAGTACTTC. Translating it yields CASSSDFWETQYF.

The V and J genes are TRBV24-1 and TRBJ2-1; 8 bases fit TRBD1. The CDR3 extends over 15 amino acids. Losses at the gene ends were 3 bases for V and 10 bases for J; bases not matched to a gene: 10. Germline V gene sequence: CDR1 KGHDR, CDR2 SFDVKD. In nucleotides, the CDR3 is TGTGCCACCAGTGATAGGACAGGGTATGGGAGAGAGCAGTTCTTC. Encoded protein: CATSDRTGYGREQFF.

Many counts were recorded for this clonotype. V is TRBV6-6 and J is TRBJ1-1; 8 bases line up with TRBD1. J lost 5 bases, V lost 4 bases, and 6 bases had no gene match. In germline, CDR1 is MNHNY, CDR2 SVGAGI (reference sequence). This CDR3 has 14 amino acids. CDR3 residues: CASSSTGVETEAFF. CDR3 nucleotides: TGTGCCAGCAGTTCGACAGGGGTTGAAACTGAAGCTTTCTTT.

This clonotype occurred many times. The V gene is TRBV5-1, the J gene TRBJ2-7, with D possibly matching TRBD2 (6 bases). Germline loops: CDR1 SGHRS, CDR2 YFSETQ. Between the trimmed V and J ends, which lost 7 bases and 6 bases, there was a span of 20 bases. This CDR3 has 14 amino acids. This CDR3 reads CASLPGTGSREQYF. Written as DNA, the CDR3 is TGCGCCAGCCTACCTGGGACTGGCTCACGCGAGCAGTACTTC.

V is TRBV12-3 or TRBV12-4 and J is TRBJ2-7, with D uncertain. This CDR3 contains 14 residues. V shed 6 bases and J shed 6 bases, with 18 bases lying between them. The CDR3 DNA is TGTGCCAGCAGCCCCCCCGGCAGAAACCGCGAGCAGTACTTC. Translating gives CASSPPGRNREQYF.

V usage is TRBV5-1 and J usage is TRBJ1-2, with D maybe TRBD1 (5 bases). The CDR3 runs 14 residues. V was cut by 1 base and J by 3 bases, with 10 bases left in between. CDR1 is SGHRS and CDR2 is YFSETQ in the germline V gene. CDR3 in DNA: TGCGCCAGCAGCTTGATACAGGCGGACTATGGCTACACCTTC. It translates to CASSLIQADYGYTF. Filled out from reference TRBV5-1 and TRBJ1-2, the complete variable domain reads KAGVTQTPRYLIKTRGQQVTLSCSPISGHRSVSWYQQTPGQGLQFLFEYFSETQRNKGNFPGRFSGRQFSNSRSEMNVSTLELGDSALYLCASSLIQADYGYTFGSGTRLTVV.

The V call is TRBV20-1, the J call TRBJ1-1, with D maybe TRBD1 (5 bases). Looked up from germline, CDR1 is DFQATT and CDR2 is SNEGSKA (reference sequence). The CDR3 has 12 amino acids. Trimming took off 6 bases at V and 3 bases at J, with 11 bases between the two ends. This chain's CDR3 is CSALRGDTEAFF. The CDR3 DNA reads as TGCAGTGCGTTGCGGGGGGACACTGAAGCTTTCTTT.

This clonotype was seen ten or more times. V is TRBV7-2 and J is TRBJ1-2; D is undetermined. CDR3 size: 15 residues. The germline CDR1 and CDR2 sequences are SGHTA and FQGNSA. Trimming shortened V by 1 base and J by 0 bases, and 9 bases separated the two germline ends. This chain's CDR3 is CASSLGPGPNYGYTF. CDR3 DNA: TGTGCCAGCAGCTTAGGTCCAGGTCCTAACTATGGCTACACCTTC. Supplemented by reference TRBV7-2 and TRBJ1-2, the full variable domain reads GAGVSQSPSNKVTEKGKDVELRCDPISGHTALYWYRQSLGQGLEFLIYFQGNSAPDKSGLPSDRFSAERTGGSVSTLTIQRTQQEDSAVYLCASSLGPGPNYGYTFGSGTRLTVV.

This clonotype was counted at least ten times. V is TRBV6-6 and J is TRBJ2-5; D is unclear. The length of the CDR3 is 14 residues. Germline CDR1 is MNHNY and CDR2 is SVGAGI (reference sequence). V shed 7 bases and J shed 0 bases, with 12 bases lying between them. The CDR3 DNA is TGTGCCAGCATATCTACGGCGTACCAAGAGACCCAGTACTTC. Translating gives CASISTAYQETQYF.

V is TRBV5-6 and J is TRBJ2-7; no definite D call. CDR1 and CDR2 from the germline V gene are SGHDT and YYEEEE. Between the trimmed V and J ends, which lost 2 bases and 5 bases, there was a span of 8 bases. This CDR3 contains 12 residues. The CDR3 sequence is CASSLRWDEQYF. CDR3 coding DNA: TGTGCCAGCAGCTTACGATGGGACGAGCAGTACTTC.

This clonotype was recorded many times. The DNA for the CDR3 is TGCGCCAGCAGCTTTGGACAGGGGTATGGCTACACCTTC. This gives the protein CASSFGQGYGYTF. V gene TRBV5-1 combines with J gene TRBJ1-2; 9 nucleotides align to TRBD1. Unmatched junction bases numbered 1, after V lost 2 bases and J lost 5 bases. CDR3 size: 13 residues. Per the germline V gene, CDR1 is SGHRS and CDR2 is YFSETQ.

This clonotype has ten or more counts. The chain carries TRBV2 and TRBJ2-2; TRBD2 matches 11 bases. Germline V gene sequence: CDR1 SNHLY, CDR2 FYNNEI. CDR3 length equals 16 residues. V shed 7 bases and J 6 bases; nucleotides not matched to a gene: 10. The CDR3 is CASIYGLAGGAGELFF. In nucleotides, the CDR3 is TGTGCCAGCATTTATGGACTAGCGGGTGGGGCCGGGGAGCTGTTTTTT.

The CDR3 protein is CATSRDKGEGYTF. The CDR3 DNA reads TGTGCCACCAGCAGAGATAAAGGGGAAGGCTACACCTTC. The gene calls are TRBV15 and TRBJ1-2; D might be TRBD1 (5 bases). Germline CDR1 reads LNHNV; CDR2 reads YYDKDF (reference sequence). CDR3 length equals 13 residues. V was pared by 0 bases and J by 8 bases, with 10 bases between.

This clonotype has a count of ten or more. The CDR3 nucleotides read TGTGCCAGCAGCAGAGTTTGGCTGGTCGACGGGGCAACTAATGAAAAACTGTTTTTT. It specifies CASSRVWLVDGATNEKLFF. This sequence joins TRBV7-9 and TRBJ1-4; no clear D. Germline V gene lookup returns CDR1 SEHNR and CDR2 FQNEAQ (reference sequence). The germline V and J ends were trimmed by 5 bases and 0 bases, with 22 bases remaining between them. The CDR3 has 19 amino acids.

Of note for this clonotype: One junction end does not reproduce the germline sequence, and a read error may be involved. J is TRBJ1-2 and V is TRBV5-6; a weak D match, TRBD1 (5 bases). The CDR3 sequence is 15 residues long. Germline CDR1 and CDR2: SGHDT and YYEEEE. The CDR3 DNA sequence: TGTGCCCGCAGCTTGTTAGGGGTCGATAACTATGGCTACACCTTC. It codes for CARSLLGVDNYGYTF.

This clonotype came up many times. The V call is TRBV25-1, the J call TRBJ2-5, with D possibly being TRBD2 (6 bases). The germline V gene encodes CDR1 MGHDK and CDR2 SYGVNS. The CDR3 has 14 amino acids. V was clipped by 6 bases and J by 3 bases, with 14 bases between them. The CDR3 DNA reads TGTGCCAGCAGCGACGAGGGAGGAGAAGAGACCCAGTACTTC. This encodes CASSDEGGEETQYF. The full variable domain, rest sourced from reference TRBV25-1 and TRBJ2-5, is EADIYQTPRYLVIGTGKKITLECSQTMGHDKMYWYQQDPGMELHLIHYSYGVNSTEKGDLSSESTVSRIRTEHFPLTLESARPSHTSQYLCASSDEGGEETQYFGPGTRLLVL.